Presented here are 16 T cell receptor beta chains from one specimen sequenced in a study of cytomegalovirus exposure and HLA in healthy donors. The PCR used 60 Vbeta and 13 Jbeta primers. This table comes from immunoSEQ multiplex PCR, and its TCRdb copy is limited to in-frame clones, with some not included. The clone table shows about 130,000 clones, with the ten largest holding roughly 1.7%. Sequenced input: PBMCs. These TCRs come from a man younger than 35 in good health and CMV-seronegative.

The CDR3 protein is CASSYPSSGANVLTF. The CDR3 nucleotides are TGTGCCAGCAGTTACCCGTCTTCTGGGGCCAACGTCCTGACTTTC. The chain employs TRBV6-5 and TRBJ2-6; no firm D call. The CDR3 length is 15 residues. With 2 bases removed from V and 1 base from J, the gap between germline ends came to 6 bases. Germline CDR1 MNHEY, CDR2 SVGAGI.

With regard to this clone: A read error may produce the germline difference seen at one junction end. J is TRBJ2-7 and V is TRBV7-7; 10 bases are shared with TRBD2. Germline V gene lookup returns CDR1 SSHAT and CDR2 FNYEAQ (reference sequence). The CDR3 is made up of 13 amino acids. The CDR3 reads CASSRTSGYEQYF. The CDR3 bases are TGTGCTAGCAGCCGGACTAGCGGTTACGAGCAGTACTTC. Combining the CDR3 with reference TRBV7-7 and TRBJ2-7 gives the whole variable domain GAGVSQSPRYKVTKRGQDVTLRCDPISSHATLYWYQQALGQGPEFLTYFNYEAQPDKSGLPSDRFSAERPEGSISTLTIQRTEQRDSAMYRCASSRTSGYEQYFGPGTRLTVT.

This chain links TRBV2 with TRBJ1-2; 7 bases map to TRBD1. The CDR3 has 15 residues. Germline CDR1 is SNHLY and CDR2 is FYNNEI. With 4 bases clipped from V and 7 bases from J, the junction kept 12 bases outside the gene matches. CDR3 protein: CASSVRTDRARGYTF. DNA of the CDR3: TGTGCCAGCAGTGTCCGGACTGACAGGGCTCGTGGCTACACCTTC.

The chain joins TRBV28 to TRBJ1-2; D remains ambiguous. Germline V gives CDR1 MDHEN, CDR2 SYDVKM. The CDR3 loop spans 14 amino acids. Trimming took 0 bases from V and 4 from J, leaving 9 bases between them. The chain's CDR3 is CASSLWHQRYGYTF. For the CDR3, the DNA is TGTGCCAGCAGTTTATGGCACCAGCGCTATGGCTACACCTTC.

The chain is built from TRBV6-1 and TRBJ2-7; weak D call: TRBD1 (6 bases). Trimming removed 1 base at V and 7 bases at J, with 20 bases between. Germline values: CDR1 MNHNS, CDR2 SASEGT. The CDR3 totals 16 residues. CDR3 sequence (DNA): TGTGCCAGCAGTGAAGTCCCCCCAGGACAGCGATGGGAGCAGTACTTC. Encoded protein: CASSEVPPGQRWEQYF.

The J gene is TRBJ2-2, the V gene TRBV18; TRBD1 might be the D (5 bases). Trimming took off 8 bases at V and 6 bases at J, with 19 bases between the two ends. CDR1 is KGHSH and CDR2 is LQKENI in the germline V gene. The CDR3 runs 15 residues. CDR3 coding DNA: TGTGCCAGCCCGCCTTCTGGGGCCATGGCCGGGGAGCTGTTTTTT. It yields the protein CASPPSGAMAGELFF.

Comments on this clone: The sample holds other DNA sequences that translate to the same CDR3. V and J are TRBV5-1 and TRBJ1-1, with D possibly TRBD1 on 5 matching bases. Germline CDR1 and CDR2: SGHRS and YFSETQ. There are 13 residues in the CDR3. The V gene lost 4 bases and the J gene lost 2 bases, with 9 bases spanning the gap. The CDR3 region is CASSPGYNTEAFF. CDR3 nucleotides: TGCGCCAGCAGCCCAGGGTATAACACTGAAGCTTTCTTT.

The chain uses TRBV5-1 and TRBJ2-3, with 8 bases identical to TRBD2. In germline, CDR1 is SGHRS, CDR2 YFSETQ. This CDR3 has 15 amino acids. With V trimmed by 4 bases and J by 0 bases, 4 bases remained unmatched. The DNA of the CDR3 is TGCGCCAGCAGCGTGATAGCGGGGAGCACAGATACGCAGTATTTT. As protein: CASSVIAGSTDTQYF. The full variable domain, rest sourced from reference TRBV5-1 and TRBJ2-3, is KAGVTQTPRYLIKTRGQQVTLSCSPISGHRSVSWYQQTPGQGLQFLFEYFSETQRNKGNFPGRFSGRQFSNSRSEMNVSTLELGDSALYLCASSVIAGSTDTQYFGPGTRLTVL.

The rearrangement joins TRBV21-1 to TRBJ2-3; the DNA was not used to check the table's D call, TRBD1. TRBV21-1 is deemed a pseudogene. CDR3 length: 19 amino acids. CDR3: CASSKAQGGRWLEADTQYF. The CDR3 coding sequence is TGTGCCAGCAGCAAAGCGCAGGGGGGCCGTTGGTTGGAGGCAGATACGCAGTATTTT.

The chain couples TRBV27 to TRBJ1-5; D remains unclear. From germline, CDR1 is MNHEY and CDR2 SMNVEV (reference sequence). The length of the CDR3 is 15 residues. V lost 6 bases and J lost 0, with 12 bases in between. CDR3: CASRWSVNSNQPQHF. CDR3 sequence (DNA): TGTGCCAGCAGGTGGTCAGTAAATAGCAATCAGCCCCAGCATTTT.

The chain carries TRBV10-3 and TRBJ2-7; weak D call: TRBD2 (5 bases). CDR1 ENHRY and CDR2 SYGVKD come from the germline V gene. The CDR3 is made up of 14 amino acids. Trimming removed 4 bases from V and 2 bases from J, with 12 bases in between. The CDR3 DNA reads TGTGCCATCAGTGTAGGAGACGGGACCTACGAGCAGTACTTC. Residues: CAISVGDGTYEQYF.

The chain uses TRBV9 and TRBJ2-1; D unclear. Trimming cost V 0 bases and J 7 bases, with 14 bases left between them. Looked up from germline, CDR1 is SGDLS and CDR2 is YYNGEE. The length of the CDR3 is 15 residues. CDR3 region: CASSVVGSWQNEQFF. The CDR3 DNA sequence: TGTGCCAGCAGCGTAGTTGGTAGCTGGCAGAATGAGCAGTTCTTC.

V and J are TRBV7-9 and TRBJ1-2; 8 bases match TRBD1. The J segment lost 6 bases and the V segment lost 1 base, leaving 7 bases of the junction unmatched. The CDR3 runs to 15 residues. The V gene's germline CDR1 is SEHNR and CDR2 FQNEAQ (reference sequence). CDR3 in DNA: TGTGCCAGCAGCTTAGAAAGACAGGGGAGGGATGGCTACACCTTC. Its translation is CASSLERQGRDGYTF.

The V gene is TRBV27, the J gene TRBJ2-6; no definite D call. The ends were cut back, 6 bases at V and 0 bases at J, with 9 bases in the middle. The CDR3 has 15 amino acids. Germline V gene data show CDR1 as MNHEY and CDR2 as SMNVEV (reference sequence). CDR3 in amino acids: CASRHTNSGANVLTF. The CDR3 DNA sequence: TGTGCCAGCAGACATACTAACTCTGGGGCCAACGTCCTGACTTTC.

The chain combines TRBV19 with TRBJ1-1; no reliable D call. CDR3 size: 14 residues. Germline loops: CDR1 LNHDA, CDR2 SQIVND (reference sequence). Trimming took off 3 bases at V and 1 base at J, with 9 bases between the two ends. The CDR3 loop reads CASSIGAGNTEAFF. The CDR3 nucleotides are TGTGCCAGTAGTATTGGTGCAGGGAACACTGAAGCTTTCTTT.

The rearrangement links TRBV10-2 to TRBJ1-1; possibly TRBD1 for D (6 bases). The CDR3 length is 14 residues. V was clipped by 3 bases and J by 1 base, with 9 bases between them. Germline lookup yields CDR1 WSHSY and CDR2 SAAADI. The CDR3 coding sequence is TGCGCCAGCAGTGAAACAGGGAGGAACACTGAAGCTTTCTTT. Translation gives CASSETGRNTEAFF.